What follows is one T cell receptor beta chain and its context. The antigen this receptor binds is unknown. Per-base qualities were not stored, and no clone one base away is much larger. The sample's time point label is to be understood as: baseline before first vaccination. The vaccinee samples were drawn from two UK trials, COV001 and COV002, one of which was a single-blind randomized controlled phase 2/3 trial testing AZD1222 (ChAdOx1 nCoV-19) in healthy adults. For TCRbeta chain sequencing, PBMC samples were collected from trial participants at day 0 and at day 28 after the second dose. These data come from a study of T cell responses to AZD1222 COVID-19 vaccine (dated by TCRdb to about 2021). Looking at the study overall: AZD1222 recipients with second doses at about 4 weeks or about 12 weeks were pooled, because spike-specific TCR depth and breadth did not differ between schedules. TCR sequencing was performed for 233 trial participants, of whom some 200 were given two doses of AZD1222 and around 26 were given two doses of MenACWY control vaccine. Enrollment into the trials was organized by age into subgroups of 18-55, 56-69 and 70-plus years, and those subgroups contained approximately 150, 30 and 60 TCR-sequenced participants, respectively. Beyond this particular receptor, the publication reports: Vaccine-associated CD4 TCRs spanned the whole spike protein, with dominant responses in regions 160-218 and 743-854. No day 14 peak-response samples were available, so repertoires were characterized only after the peak T cell response. Most participants were white British and females outnumbered males, and the authors suggested that clonal diversity may have been underestimated. Epitopes outside the regions mutated in the B.1.351 and B.1.1.7 variants were reportedly recognized by nearly half of the unique spike-specific TCRs. Spike-specific TCR breadth and depth rose significantly after two AZD1222 doses compared with day 0 and with MenACWY recipients. Conclusions about previously exposed vaccinees are limited because only six or seven AZD1222 recipients were SARS-CoV-2 seropositive at baseline. The 56-69-year group was small, and its depth increase did not reach significance, likely because of low power.

Taken from the germline V gene (reference sequence), the CDR1 and CDR2 loops are LNHDA and SQIVND. The CDR3 measures 13 amino acids from cysteine to phenylalanine. Only the CDR3 part of the read is kept: 39 bases, read in frame from the first base. Deletion took 5 bases off V and 6 bases off J, with a span of 13 bases between the germline ends. The CDR3 regions of human TCRbeta chains were analyzed by immunosequencing. The source study handled its data this way. Repertoire TCRs were matched against a reference library of SARS-CoV-2-specific TCRs generated with the MIRA antigen-specificity platform. Breadth was defined as the fraction of unique TCRs that were SARS-CoV-2-associated. Depth was defined as the fraction of total T cells that were SARS-CoV-2-associated. Using the MIRA data, each spike-specific TCR was mapped to the spike region that the TCR reacts to and placed in a CD4 or CD8 class. Log10-transformed breadth and depth values were compared by one-way ANOVA with Sidak's multiple comparisons tests. TCRdb stores this immuneACCESS table with in-frame sequences only. Part of the clones is absent; in the studies checked, under half of the shortfall reflects unresolved V genes, and no reason is known for the rest. The D gene and trimming were derived from the DNA, and the V and J assignments and clone size from that table. In all, the sample holds 110,000 to 150,000 clones, and approximately 92% of those were seen once. The ten most abundant clones make up about 3% of the sample.

The sequence links TRBV19 to TRBJ1-1, with no confident D gene call. The source was peripheral blood, collected on day 0 of AZD1222 vaccination. The receptor was isolated from an adult in good health. The nucleotide sequence is TGTGCCAGTAGTCAACGGCGGAGGGCTGAAGCTTTCTTT. This translates into CASSQRRRAEAFF.